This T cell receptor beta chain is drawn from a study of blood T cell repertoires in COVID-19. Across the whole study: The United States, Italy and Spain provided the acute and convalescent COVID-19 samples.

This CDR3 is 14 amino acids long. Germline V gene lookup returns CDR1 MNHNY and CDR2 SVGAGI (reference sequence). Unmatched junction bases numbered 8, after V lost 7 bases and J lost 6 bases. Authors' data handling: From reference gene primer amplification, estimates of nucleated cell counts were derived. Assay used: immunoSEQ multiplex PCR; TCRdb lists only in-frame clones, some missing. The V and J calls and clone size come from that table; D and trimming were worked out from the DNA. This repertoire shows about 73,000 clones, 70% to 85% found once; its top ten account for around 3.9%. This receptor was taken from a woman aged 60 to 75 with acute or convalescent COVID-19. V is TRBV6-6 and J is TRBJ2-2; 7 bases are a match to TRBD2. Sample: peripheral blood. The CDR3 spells CASTSRGGAGELFF. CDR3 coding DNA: TGTGCCAGCACCTCCCGGGGAGGGGCCGGGGAGCTGTTTTTT.